This T cell receptor (beta chain) was obtained from a study of technical replicates of blood from a few donors. J was trimmed by 8 bases and V by 7 bases; bases with no gene match: 10. The CDR3 totals 13 residues. CDR1 SGHAT and CDR2 FQNNGV come from the germline V gene. Produced via immunoSEQ multiplex PCR; TCRdb's table is partial and in-frame only. This table has 55,000 to 70,000 clones, around 85% appearing once. This receptor was identified in a human donor in good health. Some clones in this sample may be carry-over from other donors' samples. V is TRBV11-2 and J is TRBJ1-2, with 7 bases fitting TRBD1. Sample: PBMCs. DNA for the CDR3: TGTGCCAGCAACCCAAGGAGGGGACAGGGCTACACCTTC. Protein sequence: CASNPRRGQGYTF.